A single T cell receptor (beta chain) is shown here with its context. This record comes from a study of blood T cell repertoires in COVID-19. Repertoires were generated with immunoSEQ multiplex PCR, while TCRdb's copy carries only in-frame clones and drops some. Altogether tens of thousands of clones are present, around 70% being singletons, with the ten largest covering around 4.4%. Patients at the Seattle site were enrolled during active infection and followed longitudinally. The sequence derives from a woman in her 70s with COVID-19, enrolled during active disease. The sequencing sample was made of peripheral blood.

The CDR3 is CASSERNTEAFF. DNA of the CDR3: TGTGCCAGCAGTGAGCGGAACACTGAAGCTTTCTTT. V usage is TRBV2 and J usage is TRBJ1-1, with D uncertain. Trimming stripped 3 bases from V and 1 base from J, with 3 bases between. The CDR3 has 12 amino acids. CDR1 and CDR2 from the germline V gene are SNHLY and FYNNEI.